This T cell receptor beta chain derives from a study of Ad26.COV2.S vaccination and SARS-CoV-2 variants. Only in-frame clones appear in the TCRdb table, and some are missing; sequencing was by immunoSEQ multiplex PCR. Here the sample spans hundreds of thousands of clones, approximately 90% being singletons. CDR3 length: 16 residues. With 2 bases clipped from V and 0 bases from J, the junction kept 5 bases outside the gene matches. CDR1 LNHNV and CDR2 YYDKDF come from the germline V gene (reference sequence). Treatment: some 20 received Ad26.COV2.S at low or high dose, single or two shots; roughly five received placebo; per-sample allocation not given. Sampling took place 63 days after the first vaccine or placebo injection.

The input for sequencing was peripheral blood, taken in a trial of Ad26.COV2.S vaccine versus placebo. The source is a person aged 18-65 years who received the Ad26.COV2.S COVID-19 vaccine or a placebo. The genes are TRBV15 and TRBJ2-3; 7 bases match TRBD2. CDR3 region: CATSRLGGGSTDTQYF. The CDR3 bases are TGTGCCACCAGCAGACTCGGCGGGGGTAGCACAGATACGCAGTATTTT.